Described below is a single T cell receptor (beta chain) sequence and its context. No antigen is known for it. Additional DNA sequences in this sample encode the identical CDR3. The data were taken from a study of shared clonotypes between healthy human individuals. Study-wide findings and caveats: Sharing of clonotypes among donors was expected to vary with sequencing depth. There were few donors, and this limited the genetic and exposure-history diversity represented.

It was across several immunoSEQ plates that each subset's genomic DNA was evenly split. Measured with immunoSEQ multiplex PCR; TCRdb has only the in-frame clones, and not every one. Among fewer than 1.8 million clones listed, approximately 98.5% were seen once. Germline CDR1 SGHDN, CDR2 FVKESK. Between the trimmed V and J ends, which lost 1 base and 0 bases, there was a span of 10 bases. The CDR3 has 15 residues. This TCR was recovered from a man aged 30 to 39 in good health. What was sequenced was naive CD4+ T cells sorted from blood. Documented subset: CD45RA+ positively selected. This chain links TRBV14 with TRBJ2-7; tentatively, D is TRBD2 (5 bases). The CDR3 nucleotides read TGTGCCAGCAGCCAAGGGCAAGGGAGCTCCTACGAGCAGTACTTC. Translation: CASSQGQGSSYEQYF.